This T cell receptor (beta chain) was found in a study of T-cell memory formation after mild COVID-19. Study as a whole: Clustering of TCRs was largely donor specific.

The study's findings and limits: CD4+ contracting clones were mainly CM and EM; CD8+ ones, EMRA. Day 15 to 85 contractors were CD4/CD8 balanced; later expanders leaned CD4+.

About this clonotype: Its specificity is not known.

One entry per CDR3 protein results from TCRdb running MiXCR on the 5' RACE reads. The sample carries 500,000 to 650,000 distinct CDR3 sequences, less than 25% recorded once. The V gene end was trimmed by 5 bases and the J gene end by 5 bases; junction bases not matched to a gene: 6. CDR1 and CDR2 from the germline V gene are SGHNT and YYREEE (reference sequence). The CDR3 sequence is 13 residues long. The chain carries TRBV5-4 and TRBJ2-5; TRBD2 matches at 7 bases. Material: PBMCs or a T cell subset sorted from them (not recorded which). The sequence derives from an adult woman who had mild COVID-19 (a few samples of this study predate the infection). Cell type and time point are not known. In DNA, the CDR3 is TGTGCCAGCAGATTAGCGGGCTCGGAGACCCAGTACTTC. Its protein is CASRLAGSETQYF.